A selection of T cell receptor beta chains follows, all from one sample in a study of a mutant IDH1 vaccine in newly diagnosed glioma. Assay used: immunoSEQ multiplex PCR; TCRdb lists only in-frame clones, some missing. This table has some 87,000 clones, about 80% appearing once. The sample in question was PBMCs, obtained from a glioma patient treated with radiotherapy, temozolomide or both. The receptor set was obtained from a man in his forties or fifties with glioma. CDR3s include the opening cysteine and the closing phenylalanine or tryptophan. Fields, in order: V gene, D gene, J gene, clone size, CDR3 protein, CDR3 DNA. D genes are given only for firm matches. Clone size, where shown, is once, few, many, or a class for clones that have expanded.

v_gene: TRBV15
d_gene: -
j_gene: TRBJ1-2
abundance: few
CDR3aa: CATSRGDTNGYTF
CDR3nt: TGTGCCACCAGCAGAGGGGACACCAATGGCTACACCTTC

v_gene: TRBV5-3
d_gene: -
j_gene: TRBJ2-7
abundance: -
CDR3aa: CARSLPGIYEQYF
CDR3nt: TGTGCCAGAAGCTTGCCGGGGATCTACGAGCAGTACTTC

v_gene: TRBV5-4
d_gene: -
j_gene: TRBJ2-1
abundance: -
CDR3aa: CASSLAGIEQFF
CDR3nt: TGTGCCAGCAGCTTGGCAGGGATTGAGCAGTTCTTC

v_gene: TRBV2
d_gene: TRBD1
j_gene: TRBJ1-2
abundance: -
CDR3aa: CASSADRTSHGYTF
CDR3nt: TGTGCCAGCAGTGCGGACAGGACGTCCCATGGCTACACCTTC

v_gene: TRBV11-1
d_gene: -
j_gene: TRBJ2-2
abundance: -
CDR3aa: CASSLVRGGGTGELFF
CDR3nt: TGTGCCAGCAGCTTAGTAAGGGGAGGGGGCACCGGGGAGCTGTTTTTT

v_gene: TRBV6-6
d_gene: -
j_gene: TRBJ2-5
abundance: -
CDR3aa: CASSYPGRGETQYF
CDR3nt: TGTGCCAGCAGTTACCCCGGGAGAGGCGAGACCCAGTACTTC

v_gene: TRBV23-1
d_gene: -
j_gene: TRBJ2-7
abundance: -
CDR3aa: CASLNSTSYEQYF
CDR3nt: TGCGCCAGCCTCAATTCTACCTCCTACGAGCAGTACTTC

v_gene: TRBV4-2
d_gene: -
j_gene: TRBJ1-5
abundance: few
CDR3aa: CASSPRYGESNQPQHF
CDR3nt: TGTGCCAGCAGCCCCCGCTATGGGGAGAGCAATCAGCCCCAGCATTTT

v_gene: TRBV27
d_gene: -
j_gene: TRBJ1-1
abundance: -
CDR3aa: CASSPHFRDNTEAFF
CDR3nt: TGTGCCAGCAGTCCTCATTTCAGGGACAACACTGAAGCTTTCTTT

v_gene: TRBV25-1
d_gene: TRBD2
j_gene: TRBJ2-4
abundance: -
CDR3aa: CASGTLAEASIQYF
CDR3nt: TGTGCCAGCGGGACCCTAGCGGAGGCGAGCATTCAGTACTTC

v_gene: TRBV6-5
d_gene: -
j_gene: TRBJ2-2
abundance: -
CDR3aa: CASSTGSAGELFF
CDR3nt: TGTGCCAGCAGTACGGGTAGCGCCGGGGAGCTGTTTTTT

v_gene: TRBV7-2
d_gene: TRBD2
j_gene: TRBJ2-2
abundance: -
CDR3aa: CASSPGLAVSGELFF
CDR3nt: TGTGCCAGCAGCCCGGGACTAGCGGTGTCCGGGGAGCTGTTTTTT

v_gene: TRBV10-3
d_gene: TRBD1
j_gene: TRBJ1-2
abundance: -
CDR3aa: CAISVLGGGGYTF
CDR3nt: TGTGCCATCAGTGTCTTAGGGGGCGGAGGCTACACCTTC

v_gene: TRBV19
d_gene: -
j_gene: TRBJ1-2
abundance: -
CDR3aa: CASSSPSGRSYGYTF
CDR3nt: TGTGCCAGTAGTAGTCCGAGCGGACGCAGCTATGGCTACACCTTC

v_gene: TRBV9
d_gene: TRBD2
j_gene: TRBJ2-5
abundance: few
CDR3aa: CASSGLGTSGETQYF
CDR3nt: TGTGCCAGCAGCGGATTAGGAACTAGCGGAGAGACCCAGTACTTC

v_gene: TRBV14
d_gene: -
j_gene: TRBJ2-7
abundance: -
CDR3aa: CASSQGRAEQYF
CDR3nt: TGTGCCAGCAGCCAAGGCAGGGCCGAGCAGTACTTC

v_gene: TRBV10-3
d_gene: -
j_gene: TRBJ1-2
abundance: once
CDR3aa: CAITGTPWERDYGYTF
CDR3nt: TGTGCCATCACCGGGACACCGTGGGAGAGAGACTATGGCTACACCTTC

v_gene: TRBV15
d_gene: -
j_gene: TRBJ1-1
abundance: -
CDR3aa: CATSDGNTEAFF
CDR3nt: TGTGCCACCAGCGACGGGAACACTGAAGCTTTCTTT

v_gene: TRBV28
d_gene: -
j_gene: TRBJ2-7
abundance: -
CDR3aa: CASSWPIPPSYEQYF
CDR3nt: TGTGCCAGCAGTTGGCCTATCCCCCCCTCCTACGAGCAGTACTTC

v_gene: TRBV19
d_gene: TRBD1
j_gene: TRBJ2-7
abundance: -
CDR3aa: CASSPDRVSPYEQYF
CDR3nt: TGTGCCAGTAGTCCGGACAGGGTTTCTCCCTACGAGCAGTACTTC

v_gene: TRBV5-5
d_gene: -
j_gene: TRBJ1-4
abundance: many
CDR3aa: CASSFLVGQDEKLFF
CDR3nt: TGTGCCAGCAGCTTCCTGGTTGGGCAGGATGAAAAACTGTTTTTT

v_gene: TRBV7-9
d_gene: -
j_gene: TRBJ2-3
abundance: -
CDR3aa: CASSRHTDTQYF
CDR3nt: TGTGCCAGCAGCCGACACACAGATACGCAGTATTTT

v_gene: TRBV4-3
d_gene: -
j_gene: TRBJ2-2
abundance: -
CDR3aa: CASSQAFPGELFF
CDR3nt: TGCGCCAGCAGCCAAGCCTTTCCCGGGGAGCTGTTTTTT

v_gene: TRBV28
d_gene: -
j_gene: TRBJ1-5
abundance: -
CDR3aa: CASSRMSGARGNQPQHF
CDR3nt: TGTGCCAGCAGCAGGATGTCGGGGGCTAGGGGCAATCAGCCCCAGCATTTT

v_gene: TRBV2
d_gene: -
j_gene: TRBJ2-1
abundance: -
CDR3aa: CASTFRASDNEQFF
CDR3nt: TGTGCCAGCACTTTCCGGGCATCCGACAATGAGCAGTTCTTC

v_gene: TRBV7-6
d_gene: -
j_gene: TRBJ2-7
abundance: -
CDR3aa: CASSLVGGERYEQYF
CDR3nt: TGTGCCAGCAGCTTAGTAGGGGGGGAGCGCTACGAGCAGTACTTC

v_gene: TRBV29-1
d_gene: -
j_gene: TRBJ1-2
abundance: -
CDR3aa: CSVAQNGYTF
CDR3nt: TGCAGCGTTGCCCAAAACGGCTACACCTTC

v_gene: TRBV27
d_gene: TRBD1
j_gene: TRBJ2-3
abundance: -
CDR3aa: CASSDRGGTDTQYF
CDR3nt: TGTGCCAGCAGTGACAGGGGGGGCACAGATACGCAGTATTTT

v_gene: TRBV18
d_gene: -
j_gene: TRBJ1-5
abundance: -
CDR3aa: CASSPEAGRQPQHF
CDR3nt: TGTGCCAGCTCACCCGAGGCAGGGCGGCAGCCCCAGCATTTT

v_gene: TRBV9
d_gene: TRBD1
j_gene: TRBJ2-3
abundance: once
CDR3aa: CASSADRETQYF
CDR3nt: TGTGCCAGCAGCGCGGACAGGGAAACGCAGTATTTT

v_gene: TRBV15
d_gene: -
j_gene: TRBJ1-1
abundance: once
CDR3aa: CATSPTEGVNTEAFF
CDR3nt: TGTGCCACCAGCCCCACGGAGGGGGTGAACACTGAAGCTTTCTTT

v_gene: TRBV7-2
d_gene: -
j_gene: TRBJ1-3
abundance: -
CDR3aa: CASSFQGSGNTIYF
CDR3nt: TGTGCCAGCAGCTTCCAGGGTAGTGGAAACACCATATATTTT

v_gene: TRBV7-8
d_gene: -
j_gene: TRBJ2-7
abundance: -
CDR3aa: CASSIDHEQYF
CDR3nt: TGTGCCAGCAGCATCGATCACGAGCAGTACTTC

v_gene: TRBV29-1
d_gene: TRBD1
j_gene: TRBJ1-2
abundance: -
CDR3aa: CSVDRTGGHGYTF
CDR3nt: TGCAGCGTTGATCGGACAGGGGGCCATGGCTACACCTTC

v_gene: TRBV7-2
d_gene: TRBD2
j_gene: TRBJ2-1
abundance: -
CDR3aa: CASSPRSGRGYNEQFF
CDR3nt: TGTGCCAGCAGCCCCCGTTCCGGGAGGGGCTACAATGAGCAGTTCTTC

v_gene: TRBV9
d_gene: TRBD2
j_gene: TRBJ2-2
abundance: -
CDR3aa: CASSVSGGATGELFF
CDR3nt: TGTGCCAGCAGCGTTAGCGGGGGGGCTACCGGGGAGCTGTTTTTT

v_gene: TRBV28
d_gene: TRBD2
j_gene: TRBJ2-7
abundance: -
CDR3aa: CATSFSGKTYEQYF
CDR3nt: TGTGCCACCAGCTTTAGCGGGAAAACCTACGAGCAGTACTTC

v_gene: TRBV14
d_gene: -
j_gene: TRBJ2-3
abundance: -
CDR3aa: CASSHGTRRTDTQYF
CDR3nt: TGTGCCAGCAGCCACGGGACCAGGCGCACAGATACGCAGTATTTT

v_gene: TRBV7-2
d_gene: -
j_gene: TRBJ1-4
abundance: -
CDR3aa: CASSKRGVGTRRYNEKLFF
CDR3nt: TGTGCCAGCAGCAAAAGAGGGGTGGGGACTAGGCGATATAATGAAAAACTGTTTTTT

v_gene: TRBV14
d_gene: TRBD2
j_gene: TRBJ2-7
abundance: -
CDR3aa: CASRRTSGGVTGEQYF
CDR3nt: TGTGCCAGCAGGCGGACTAGCGGGGGGGTGACGGGTGAGCAGTACTTC

v_gene: TRBV4-3
d_gene: -
j_gene: TRBJ2-7
abundance: -
CDR3aa: CASSRSLQGSYEQYF
CDR3nt: TGCGCCAGCAGCCGATCACTACAGGGCTCCTACGAGCAGTACTTC

v_gene: TRBV30
d_gene: TRBD1
j_gene: TRBJ2-7
abundance: -
CDR3aa: CAWRQADRAYEQYF
CDR3nt: TGTGCCTGGAGGCAGGCGGACAGGGCCTACGAGCAGTACTTC

v_gene: TRBV7-8
d_gene: -
j_gene: TRBJ2-3
abundance: -
CDR3aa: CASSLASGGDTQYF
CDR3nt: TGTGCCAGCAGCTTAGCCAGCGGAGGGGATACGCAGTATTTT

v_gene: TRBV6-1
d_gene: -
j_gene: TRBJ2-7
abundance: once
CDR3aa: CASSERVVHEQYF
CDR3nt: TGTGCCAGCAGTGAACGAGTCGTCCACGAGCAGTACTTC

v_gene: TRBV5-4
d_gene: -
j_gene: TRBJ2-7
abundance: -
CDR3aa: CASSSPGPNSYEQYF
CDR3nt: TGTGCCAGCAGCTCCCCGGGGCCCAACTCCTACGAGCAGTACTTC

v_gene: TRBV27
d_gene: TRBD1
j_gene: TRBJ1-1
abundance: -
CDR3aa: CASRDRLFSEAFF
CDR3nt: TGTGCCAGCAGGGACAGGTTGTTTTCTGAAGCTTTCTTT

v_gene: TRBV14
d_gene: -
j_gene: TRBJ1-1
abundance: few
CDR3aa: CASSLHQGINTEAFF
CDR3nt: TGTGCCAGCAGCCTACATCAGGGAATAAACACTGAAGCTTTCTTT

v_gene: TRBV6-4
d_gene: TRBD2
j_gene: TRBJ2-3
abundance: -
CDR3aa: CASSESSGGTDTQYF
CDR3nt: TGTGCCAGCAGTGAATCTAGCGGAGGCACAGATACGCAGTATTTT

v_gene: TRBV28
d_gene: TRBD2
j_gene: TRBJ2-5
abundance: -
CDR3aa: CASSLGTSGPQETQYF
CDR3nt: TGTGCCAGCAGTTTGGGGACTAGCGGGCCCCAAGAGACCCAGTACTTC

v_gene: TRBV5-1
d_gene: -
j_gene: TRBJ2-7
abundance: -
CDR3aa: CASSLRQVSFYEQYF
CDR3nt: TGCGCCAGCAGCTTAAGACAGGTTTCCTTCTACGAGCAGTACTTC